One sample yielded the 24 T cell receptor beta chains listed below, sequenced in a study of cytomegalovirus exposure and HLA in healthy donors. Primers included in the PCR were 60 Vbeta and 13 Jbeta primers. TCRdb's table, derived via immunoSEQ multiplex PCR, lists solely in-frame clones and lacks some. The data show about 130,000 clones, with approximately 78% seen just once and 5.9% held by the top ten. Sequencing was done on a sample of PBMCs. The receptors stem from a woman between 35 and 50 years old in good health and CMV-seropositive.

The sample holds a few counts of this clone. The chain recombines TRBV7-2 with TRBJ1-4; D remains ambiguous. Germline-derived CDR1 and CDR2 are SGHTA and FQGNSA. The CDR3 spans 15 residues. V lost 3 bases, J lost 7 bases, and 15 bases lay in between. The CDR3 loop is CASSFLGRAGEKLFF. The CDR3 DNA reads TGTGCCAGCAGCTTCCTGGGGAGGGCGGGTGAAAAACTGTTTTTT.

The gene calls are TRBV9 and TRBJ1-1; D may be TRBD1 (6 bases). Germline values: CDR1 SGDLS, CDR2 YYNGEE. CDR3 size: 15 residues. The V end lost 0 bases, the J end lost 0 bases, and 9 bases lay between the germline ends. The CDR3 region has the DNA TGTGCCAGCAGCGTAGGACCAGGGGTGAACACTGAAGCTTTCTTT. Its translation is CASSVGPGVNTEAFF.

The V gene is TRBV7-3, the J gene TRBJ2-3; D not resolved. V lost 5 bases and J 8 bases, leaving 17 bases between the germline ends. The germline gives CDR1 SGHTA, CDR2 FQGTGA. CDR3 size: 14 residues. This CDR3 reads CASSEYSAVVTQYF. Written as DNA, the CDR3 is TGTGCCAGCAGCGAATACTCCGCGGTTGTTACGCAGTATTTT.

The rearrangement uses TRBV7-3 and TRBJ1-1, with 8 bases identical to TRBD1. The CDR3 is 13 amino acids. CDR1 SGHTA and CDR2 FQGTGA come from the germline V gene. V was clipped by 1 base and J by 11 bases; unmatched bases: 6. The DNA for the CDR3 is TGTGCCAGCAGCTTAAGTCCGGGACAGGCGGCTTTCTTT. This codes for CASSLSPGQAAFF.

This clone has more than one count but fewer than ten. The V and J genes are TRBV28 and TRBJ2-5, with D perhaps matching TRBD2 (5 bases). Trimming removed 8 bases from V and 14 bases from J, with 15 bases in between. CDR3 length: 10 amino acids. Germline V lookup: CDR1 MDHEN, CDR2 SYDVKM. The CDR3 is CASGSSSTYF. CDR3 DNA: TGTGCCAGCGGTTCTAGCAGTACTTACTTC.

The chain has TRBV5-1 and TRBJ2-3, with D perhaps TRBD2 (5 bases). Trimming pared 6 bases from V and 3 bases from J, leaving 14 bases between. This CDR3 has 14 residues. The germline V gene encodes CDR1 SGHRS and CDR2 YFSETQ. The CDR3 protein is CASTSPERTDTQYF. The CDR3 region has the DNA TGCGCCAGCACTAGCCCGGAGAGGACAGATACGCAGTATTTT.

This clone was recorded a few times. In DNA, the CDR3 is TGTGCCAGCAGCCCCCCAGCGGGCCTCACAGATACGCAGTATTTT. It yields the protein CASSPPAGLTDTQYF. The rearrangement joins TRBV28 to TRBJ2-3, with D perhaps TRBD2 (6 bases). The germline V and J ends were trimmed by 6 bases and 2 bases, with 15 bases remaining between them. The germline V gene has CDR1 MDHEN and CDR2 SYDVKM. The CDR3 is 15 residues long.

This clone was picked up one time. The J gene is TRBJ1-2, the V gene TRBV7-2; the match to TRBD1 covers 7 bases. Germline loops: CDR1 SGHTA, CDR2 FQGNSA. The CDR3 sequence is 14 residues long. Unmatched junction bases numbered 5, after V lost 5 bases and J lost 2 bases. This CDR3 is CASSIRTGNYGYTF. Written as DNA, the CDR3 is TGTGCCAGCAGCATACGGACAGGCAACTATGGCTACACCTTC.

The J gene is TRBJ2-3, the V gene TRBV2; the D is unclear. V was clipped by 5 bases and J by 2 bases, with 2 bases between them. The V gene's germline CDR1 is SNHLY and CDR2 FYNNEI. This CDR3 region has 11 residues. CDR3 sequence (DNA): TGTGCCAGCAGTCTCACAGATACGCAGTATTTT. It encodes CASSLTDTQYF.

This clone has only one observation. V and J are TRBV10-3 and TRBJ2-1; 9 nucleotides line up with TRBD1. Germline loops: CDR1 ENHRY, CDR2 SYGVKD. Germline trimming cut 4 bases from V and 9 bases from J; bases unmatched to any gene: 10. The CDR3 contains 15 residues. The chain's CDR3 is CAISVVGTGISEQFF. The DNA for the CDR3 is TGTGCCATCAGTGTGGTCGGGACAGGGATAAGTGAGCAGTTCTTC.

The chain employs TRBV7-8 and TRBJ2-4; 9 positions match TRBD2. The CDR3 sequence is 17 residues long. V lost 3 bases to trimming and J lost 0 bases; unmatched junction nucleotides: 6. From germline, CDR1 is SGHVS and CDR2 FQNEAQ. CDR3 amino acids: CASSLALGLAAKNIQYF. In DNA, the CDR3 is TGTGCCAGCAGCTTGGCGTTGGGACTAGCAGCCAAAAACATTCAGTACTTC. The full variable domain, with the rest looked up from reference TRBV7-8 and TRBJ2-4, is GAGVSQSPRYKVAKRGQDVALRCDPISGHVSLFWYQQALGQGPEFLTYFQNEAQLDKSGLPSDRFFAERPEGSVSTLKIQRTQQEDSAVYLCASSLALGLAAKNIQYFGAGTRLSVL.

In its sample, this clone was seen once. The chain employs TRBV5-8 and TRBJ2-3; TRBD2 matches 10 bases. J lost 4 bases, V lost 3 bases, and 11 bases had no gene match. The CDR3 runs 17 residues. Germline CDR1 reads SGHTS; CDR2 reads YDEGEE. CDR3 nucleotide sequence: TGTGCCAGCAGCTCGCCCGCTAGCGGGAGTAGATCAGATACGCAGTATTTT. Translating it yields CASSSPASGSRSDTQYF. Complete variable domain (other parts from reference TRBV5-8 and TRBJ2-3): EAGVTQSPTHLIKTRGQQATLRCSPISGHTSVYWYQQALGLGLQFLLWYDEGEERNRGNFPPRFSGRQFPNYSSELNVNALELEDSALYLCASSSPASGSRSDTQYFGPGTRLTVL.

The chain is built from TRBV27 and TRBJ1-5; the D is unclear. The ends were cut back, 1 base at V and 10 bases at J, with 11 bases in the middle. This CDR3 is 13 amino acids long. Germline V gene sequence: CDR1 MNHEY, CDR2 SMNVEV (reference sequence). The CDR3 nucleotides read TGTGCCAGCAGTTTATTCTGGGGAGAACCCCAGCATTTT. It translates to CASSLFWGEPQHF.

This clone was seen only a few times. The chain employs TRBV5-1 and TRBJ2-1; D is ambiguous. This CDR3 has 11 amino acids. Germline CDR1 is SGHRS and CDR2 is YFSETQ. Trimming pared 2 bases from V and 8 bases from J, leaving 5 bases between. The CDR3 region has the DNA TGCGCCAGCAGCTTCAATTATGAGCAGTTCTTC. Its translation: CASSFNYEQFF.

This clone was detected a few times. V gene TRBV2 combines with J gene TRBJ1-1; TRBD1 matches at 7 bases. The ends lost 7 bases at V and 0 bases at J; junction bases unmatched: 11. Per germline, CDR1 SNHLY and CDR2 FYNNEI. The CDR3 extends over 16 amino acids. The CDR3 nucleotides are TGTGCCAGCACTGTTGGAGAGGGGGCTCTGAACACTGAAGCTTTCTTT. This sequence encodes CASTVGEGALNTEAFF.

The chain has TRBV7-9 and TRBJ1-1; D is unclear. Per germline, CDR1 SEHNR and CDR2 FQNEAQ (reference sequence). This CDR3 region has 15 residues. The V and J ends lost 1 base and 5 bases respectively, with 14 bases between them. The CDR3 reads CASSLVVGEGTEAFF. As DNA, the CDR3 is TGTGCCAGCAGCTTAGTAGTGGGAGAAGGGACTGAAGCTTTCTTT.

This rearrangement joins TRBV5-1 to TRBJ2-1, with TRBD2 matching 12 bases. Germline loops: CDR1 SGHRS, CDR2 YFSETQ. This CDR3 comprises 15 residues. The trim removed 3 bases at V and 6 bases at J, leaving 4 bases unmatched. Here the CDR3 reads CASSSLAGGGNEQFF. CDR3 coding DNA: TGCGCCAGCAGCTCCCTAGCGGGGGGGGGCAATGAGCAGTTCTTC.

This rearrangement joins TRBV29-1 to TRBJ2-6, with 10 positions matching TRBD1. The V gene's germline CDR1 is SQVTM and CDR2 ANQGSEA. This CDR3 has 16 amino acids. V shed 6 bases, J shed 0 bases, and the junction held 5 bases outside the gene matches. CDR3 in amino acids: CSVRGQGLSGANVLTF. The CDR3 nucleotides are TGCAGCGTGCGGGGACAGGGGCTCTCTGGGGCCAACGTCCTGACTTTC. The variable domain in full, with the rest retrieved from reference TRBV29-1 and TRBJ2-6, is SAVISQKPSRDICQRGTSLTIQCQVDSQVTMMFWYRQQPGQSLTLIATANQGSEATYESGFVIDKFPISRPNLTFSTLTVSNMSPEDSSIYLCSVRGQGLSGANVLTFGAGSRLTVL.

The V and J genes are TRBV6-1 and TRBJ2-2; a weak D match, TRBD1 (6 bases). The CDR3 has 13 residues. V lost 6 bases and J lost 3, with 8 bases in between. CDR1 and CDR2 from the germline V gene are MNHNS and SASEGT. The chain's CDR3 is CASRGADTGELFF. DNA for the CDR3: TGTGCCAGCAGGGGGGCGGACACCGGGGAGCTGTTTTTT.

The chain recombines TRBV14 with TRBJ2-6; 7 nucleotides agree with TRBD1. The germline V gene encodes CDR1 SGHDN and CDR2 FVKESK. J was trimmed by 0 bases and V by 1 base; bases with no gene match: 18. The CDR3 contains 22 residues. The CDR3 is CASSQGQGQRFPHHSGANVLTF. The CDR3 bases are TGTGCCAGCAGCCAAGGCCAGGGACAGCGGTTCCCTCATCACTCTGGGGCCAACGTCCTGACTTTC.

The chain has TRBV30 and TRBJ1-1; 8 bases map to TRBD1. Germline-derived CDR1 and CDR2 are GTSNPN and SVGIG (reference sequence). The CDR3 spans 13 residues. The ends lost 5 bases at V and 3 bases at J; junction bases unmatched: 5. The CDR3: CAWADRADTEAFF. The CDR3 bases are TGTGCCTGGGCGGACAGGGCGGACACTGAAGCTTTCTTT.

This chain uses TRBV14 with TRBJ2-1; D is perhaps TRBD2 (6 bases). Germline V gives CDR1 SGHDN, CDR2 FVKESK. CDR3 length: 16 residues. V was trimmed by 1 base and J by 4 bases, leaving 14 bases between them. The CDR3 here is CASSQVSLASYNEQFF. CDR3 bases: TGTGCCAGCAGCCAAGTTTCCCTAGCGTCTTACAATGAGCAGTTCTTC.

The CDR3 spells CASSPPDISDTQYF. In DNA form, the CDR3 reads TGTGCCAGCAGTCCTCCAGACATCTCAGATACGCAGTATTTT. This sequence joins TRBV28 and TRBJ2-3; D call uncertain. The V gene lost 5 bases and the J gene lost 4 bases, with 13 bases spanning the gap. CDR3 length equals 14 residues. In germline, CDR1 is MDHEN, CDR2 SYDVKM.

V usage is TRBV7-2 and J usage is TRBJ2-7; D remains ambiguous. CDR3 length equals 13 residues. V was cut by 1 base and J by 1 base, with 5 bases left in between. Germline loops: CDR1 SGHTA, CDR2 FQGNSA. DNA of the CDR3: TGTGCCAGCAGCTTAGGGCCTTCCTACGAGCAGTACTTC. Translated, it gives CASSLGPSYEQYF.